These T cell receptor beta chains were read from a single sample in a study of vaccination effects on CD4 cells after COVID-19. Using immunoSEQ multiplex PCR, the repertoire was profiled, and TCRdb retains in-frame clones only, with some absent. This sample has under 40,000 clones, with roughly 80% found just once. These receptors' targets are unknown. This sample comprised CD4+ T cells from PBMCs cultured without peptide, obtained after COVID-19 vaccination. Every receptor here comes from a human donor who had a prior SARS-CoV-2 infection. Each CDR3 is given with its conserved first and last residue. A D gene is named only where the DNA matches it firmly. The size field is filled for only some rows; it gives once, few, many or a size class.

clone size	V gene	D gene	J gene	CDR3 protein	CDR3 DNA
NA	TRBV6-5	NA	TRBJ1-6	CASSYSPQDTPLHF	TGTGCCAGCAGTTACAGCCCCCAGGATACACCCCTCCACTTT
NA	TRBV6-5	TRBD1	TRBJ1-1	CASSYVNRGNTEAFF	TGTGCCAGCAGTTACGTAAACAGGGGGAACACTGAAGCTTTCTTT
few	TRBV18	NA	TRBJ2-7	CASSPPTSYEQYF	TGTGCCAGCTCACCACCCACCTCCTACGAGCAGTACTTC
NA	TRBV20-1	NA	TRBJ2-1	CSTYKGYREFF	TGCAGTACGTACAAGGGTTATAGGGAGTTCTTC
NA	TRBV27	NA	TRBJ2-6	CASSSLRQSLGGANVLTF	TGTGCCAGCAGTTCCCTCAGGCAGTCCCTCGGGGGGGCCAACGTCCTGACTTTC
NA	TRBV9	NA	TRBJ2-7	CASSESVGPYEQYF	TGTGCCAGCAGCGAGAGCGTGGGACCCTACGAGCAGTACTTC
NA	TRBV6-5	NA	TRBJ1-2	CASSRELANYGYTF	TGTGCCAGCTCCCGGGAATTAGCTAACTATGGCTACACCTTC
NA	TRBV30	NA	TRBJ1-4	CAWTQRGGRREKLFF	TGTGCCTGGACCCAACGCGGGGGGCGGAGAGAAAAACTGTTTTTT
NA	TRBV5-1	TRBD2	TRBJ2-7	CASSWLAGSSYEQYF	TGCGCCAGCAGCTGGTTAGCGGGGAGTTCCTACGAGCAGTACTTC
NA	TRBV5-1	NA	TRBJ2-3	CASSSMTGPGDTQYF	TGCGCCAGCAGCTCGATGACGGGCCCCGGAGATACGCAGTATTTT
once	TRBV5-6	NA	TRBJ2-4	CASSLQGMAKNIQYF	TGTGCCAGCAGCTTGCAGGGTATGGCCAAAAACATTCAGTACTTC
NA	TRBV3-1/TRBV3-2	TRBD2	TRBJ2-1	CASSLDLSGRPSLRFF	TGTGCCAGCAGCCTCGACCTTAGCGGGAGACCCTCCCTTCGGTTCTTC
few	TRBV2	NA	TRBJ1-4	CASSVGDAALGGKLFF	TGTGCCAGCAGTGTGGGGGACGCGGCCCTGGGAGGAAAACTGTTTTTT
NA	TRBV4-1	NA	TRBJ1-5	CASSGYTGGELNQPQHF	TGCGCCAGCAGCGGGTATACTGGGGGGGAGCTAAATCAGCCCCAGCATTTT
NA	TRBV7-2	NA	TRBJ2-1	CASSLGAIEQFF	TGTGCCAGCAGCTTAGGGGCCATTGAGCAGTTCTTC
NA	TRBV7-3	TRBD1	TRBJ2-6	CASSLTGAASGANVLTF	TGTGCCAGCAGCCTGACAGGGGCGGCCTCTGGGGCCAACGTCCTGACTTTC
NA	TRBV18	NA	TRBJ2-1	CASSPVRFQNYNEQFF	TGTGCCAGCTCACCGGTACGGTTCCAAAACTACAATGAGCAGTTCTTC